This is a list of T cell receptor beta chains from one sample in a study of response to subunit inactivated influenza vaccine. Via MiXCR, TCRdb re-called the RT-PCR reads, giving one row per CDR3 protein. This sample carries around 790,000 distinct CDR3 sequences, around 20% of them seen once, and the ten largest clones take 10%. The material was PBMCs from blood, obtained 5 to 6 days after vaccination. These TCRs come from a man aged 45-60 years who received an inactivated influenza vaccine. Each CDR3 is given with its conserved first and last residue. A D gene is named only where the DNA matches it firmly. Size tells how often a clone was seen (once, few, many) or the class of an expanded clone, and some rows leave it out.

len	abundance	d_gene	v_gene	j_gene	CDR3nt	CDR3aa
15	few	.	TRBV4-2	TRBJ1-4	TGTGCCAGCAGCCAAGATATAAGTTTCAATGAAAAACTGTTTTTT	CASSQDISFNEKLFF
13	many	.	TRBV7-9	TRBJ1-2	TGTGCCAGCAGCGGTACAGGGAACTATGGCTACACCTTC	CASSGTGNYGYTF
15	few	.	TRBV4-2	TRBJ2-3	TGTGCCAGCAGCCAAGTTGTAGGGGGATCAGATACGCAGTATTTT	CASSQVVGGSDTQYF
16	few	TRBD2	TRBV6-5	TRBJ2-5	TGTGCCAGCAGTTGGCCGTTAGCGGGCGTAGAGGAGACCCAGTACTTC	CASSWPLAGVEETQYF
15	few	.	TRBV4-1	TRBJ1-5	TGCGCCAGCAGCCAAGATTCCGTTAGCAATCAGCCCCAGCATTTT	CASSQDSVSNQPQHF
15	.	TRBD1	TRBV6-5	TRBJ1-6	TGTGCCAGCAGTTTTACCGGGACAGAGACTTCACCCCTCCACTTT	CASSFTGTETSPLHF
15	few	TRBD1	TRBV7-9	TRBJ1-3	TGTGCCAGCAGCTTACCTAGGACAGGAGGAAACACCATATATTTT	CASSLPRTGGNTIYF
16	few	TRBD2	TRBV4-3	TRBJ2-1	TGCGCCAGCAGCCAAGATTTGGGCGGGGGGCACAATGAGCAGTTCTTC	CASSQDLGGGHNEQFF
12	few	.	TRBV28	TRBJ2-7	TGTGCCAGCACCGCCACCGGTCCCGAGCAGTACTTC	CASTATGPEQYF
14	few	.	TRBV6-2/TRBV6-3	TRBJ2-1	TGTGCCAGCAGTTACTCAAACATCTTCGATGAGCAGTTCTTC	CASSYSNIFDEQFF
13	.	.	TRBV7-9	TRBJ1-1	TGTGCCAGCATTAAGACAGGGAACACTGAAGCTTTCTTT	CASIKTGNTEAFF
15	.	TRBD2	TRBV7-3	TRBJ2-2	TGTGCCAGCGCACGCGGGGGGCGCGGCACCGGGGAGCTGTTTTTT	CASARGGRGTGELFF
15	few	TRBD1	TRBV3-1	TRBJ2-7	TGTGCCAGCAGAGCAACCGGGACAGCAAACTACGAGCAGTACTTC	CASRATGTANYEQYF
16	.	TRBD1	TRBV28	TRBJ1-2	TGTGCCAGCAGAGGAGGGACAGTTGGATTTTTGGGGGGCTACACCTTC	CASRGGTVGFLGGYTF
18	few	TRBD2	TRBV4-2	TRBJ2-1	TGTGCCAGCAGCCACCCCGGGACTAGCGGGGGGGTATACAATGAGCAGTTCTTC	CASSHPGTSGGVYNEQFF
12	.	.	TRBV6-1	TRBJ1-1	TGTGCCAGCAGACGGTGGAACACTGAAGCTTTCTTT	CASRRWNTEAFF
14	few	TRBD1	TRBV20-1	TRBJ1-1	TGCAGTGCCAGACAGGGGGCCTCGAACACTGAAGCTTTCTTT	CSARQGASNTEAFF
15	.	TRBD1	TRBV4-2	TRBJ1-2	TGTGCCAGCAGCCAAGAGTGGACAGGAAACTATGGCTACACCTTC	CASSQEWTGNYGYTF
11	few	.	TRBV20-1	TRBJ2-5	TGCAGTGGTCAGATACTCGAGACCCAGTACTTC	CSGQILETQYF
13	few	.	TRBV7-8	TRBJ2-1	TGTGCCAGCGGGGACTCGCGGTACAATGAGCAGTTCTTC	CASGDSRYNEQFF
12	few	.	TRBV6-5	TRBJ1-1	TGTGCCAGCAGTTACTCGAGTTCCGAAGCTTTCTTT	CASSYSSSEAFF
16	few	.	TRBV24-1	TRBJ1-4	TGTGCCACCAGTGACGCCTCGGACAGTATGAATGAAAAACTGTTTTTT	CATSDASDSMNEKLFF